This TCR beta chain appears in the sequencing data of a study of cytomegalovirus exposure and HLA in healthy donors. Study-wide results and caveats: Among TCR sequences, most were rare, though some public TCRs appeared in many donors.

With 60 Vbeta and 13 Jbeta primers, the PCR was carried out. Only in-frame clones appear in the TCRdb table, and some are missing; sequencing was by immunoSEQ multiplex PCR. The repertoire includes fewer than 90,000 clones, around 74% of them detected once, and about a tenth sits in the top ten. As concerns this clone: Its antigen is currently unknown.

The germline gives CDR1 SGHRS, CDR2 YFSETQ. The CDR3 sequence is 15 residues long. Trimming cost V 4 bases and J 0 bases, with 13 bases left between them. This clonotype was sampled from a man aged 25 to 40 in good health and CMV-seropositive. The chain links TRBV5-1 to TRBJ1-1; tentatively, D is TRBD1 (5 bases). The sequencing sample was made of PBMCs. The CDR3 loop is CASSPAIRVNTEAFF. For the CDR3, the DNA is TGCGCCAGCAGCCCAGCAATCAGGGTGAACACTGAAGCTTTCTTT. Full variable domain (missing parts from reference TRBV5-1 and TRBJ1-1): KAGVTQTPRYLIKTRGQQVTLSCSPISGHRSVSWYQQTPGQGLQFLFEYFSETQRNKGNFPGRFSGRQFSNSRSEMNVSTLELGDSALYLCASSPAIRVNTEAFFGQGTRLTVV.